The 8 T cell receptor beta chains presented below share a single source sample, sequenced in a study of blood T cell repertoires in COVID-19. Only in-frame clones appear in the TCRdb table, and some are missing; sequencing was by immunoSEQ multiplex PCR. The data show under 200,000 clones, roughly 93% seen once. Source material: peripheral blood. These receptors were obtained from a man between 18 and 29 years old with acute or convalescent COVID-19.

The chain recombines TRBV19 with TRBJ2-2, with a tentative D call TRBD1 (6 bases). This CDR3 is built from 15 residues. CDR1 LNHDA and CDR2 SQIVND come from the germline V gene (reference sequence). Trimming removed 6 bases at V and 2 bases at J, with 13 bases between. The CDR3 loop reads CASSSGTRNTGELFF. For the CDR3, the DNA is TGTGCCAGTAGCTCCGGGACACGAAACACCGGGGAGCTGTTTTTT.

The chain recombines TRBV28 with TRBJ2-5; 11 nucleotides line up with TRBD2. CDR1 is MDHEN, CDR2 SYDVKM, per germline. The length of the CDR3 is 16 residues. The ends lost 4 bases at V and 4 bases at J; junction bases unmatched: 8. In DNA, the CDR3 is TGTGCCAGCAGTTCAACTAGCGGGAGCAAGGTAGAGACCCAGTACTTC. It yields the protein CASSSTSGSKVETQYF.

The CDR3 coding sequence is TGTGCCAGCAGTCCCCGGACAGGGAACTCTGGAAACACCATATATTTT. It specifies CASSPRTGNSGNTIYF. The chain has TRBV7-9 and TRBJ1-3, with 8 bases fitting TRBD1. The CDR3 spans 16 residues. Germline CDR1 and CDR2: SEHNR and FQNEAQ (reference sequence). V lost 6 bases, J lost 0 bases, and 7 bases stayed unmatched.

The V call is TRBV19, the J call TRBJ2-1, with 7 bases aligning to TRBD2. Germline V gene sequence: CDR1 LNHDA, CDR2 SQIVND (reference sequence). The CDR3 totals 14 residues. V was pared by 10 bases and J by 8 bases, with 14 bases of the junction left unmatched. CDR3 in amino acids: CATSAGAGVHEQFF. DNA of the CDR3: TGTGCCACCTCGGCTGGTGCGGGAGTCCATGAGCAGTTCTTC. Drawing the rest from reference TRBV19 and TRBJ2-1, the complete variable domain is DGGITQSPKYLFRKEGQNVTLSCEQNLNHDAMYWYRQDPGQGLRLIYYSQIVNDFQKGDIAEGYSVSREKKESFPLTVTSAQKNPTAFYLCATSAGAGVHEQFFGPGTRLTVL.

The table lists this clone with many counts. This sequence joins TRBV30 and TRBJ2-2; D may be TRBD2 (7 bases). The CDR3 contains 14 residues. CDR1 and CDR2 (germline): GTSNPN, SVGIG (reference sequence). Between the trimmed V and J ends, which lost 0 bases and 4 bases, there was a span of 9 bases. In DNA, the CDR3 is TGTGCCTGGAGTGTAGGGGGGGCCACCGGGGAGCTGTTTTTT. This codes for CAWSVGGATGELFF. The whole variable domain, remainder taken from reference TRBV30 and TRBJ2-2, is SQTIHQWPATLVQPVGSPLSLECTVEGTSNPNLYWYRQAAGRGLQLLFYSVGIGQISSEVPQNLSASRPQDRQFILSSKKLLLSDSGFYLCAWSVGGATGELFFGEGSRLTVL.

This chain connects TRBV7-9 to TRBJ2-7; D is possibly TRBD2 (6 bases). V lost 3 bases, J lost 4 bases, and 22 bases lay in between. This CDR3 is 17 amino acids long. CDR1 and CDR2 (germline): SEHNR, FQNEAQ (reference sequence). The CDR3 loop is CASSFEGGPMDDYEQYF. The CDR3 nucleotides are TGTGCCAGCAGCTTTGAAGGAGGGCCCATGGACGATTACGAGCAGTACTTC.

V gene TRBV4-1 combines with J gene TRBJ1-4; 7 bases line up with TRBD1. Germline-derived CDR1 and CDR2 are MGHRA and YSYEKL. The CDR3 loop spans 18 amino acids. The ends lost 5 bases at V and 0 bases at J; junction bases unmatched: 12. The CDR3 DNA follows: TGCGCCAGCAGCTACGGGGGACAGACTCCTGCAACTAATGAAAAACTGTTTTTT. Translation: CASSYGGQTPATNEKLFF.

The chain joins TRBV6-5 to TRBJ1-2; 7 bases agree with TRBD1. Unmatched junction bases numbered 7, after V lost 8 bases and J lost 4 bases. The CDR3 contains 13 residues. Germline CDR1 is MNHEY and CDR2 is SVGAGI. CDR3 DNA sequence: TGTGCCAGCGGGACAGCCAGGTTCTATGGCTACACCTTC. As protein: CASGTARFYGYTF.